The source of this T cell receptor (beta chain) is a study of regulatory T cells in long-lasting Graves disease (dated by TCRdb to 2020 to 2022). Turning to the overall study: Newly diagnosed Graves' disease patients had taken antithyroid drugs for less than 3 months. The study took place in China and was registered as a clinical trial. A total of roughly 35 samples underwent TCR sequencing: some 13 from persistent and 20 from newly diagnosed Graves' disease patients. Peripheral blood TCR sequencing and RNA sequencing compared persistent Graves' disease patients with newly diagnosed Graves' disease patients. General findings and caveats noted by the study authors: Compared with newly diagnosed patients, patients with persistent Graves' disease had lower TCR Shannon entropy and fewer highly expanded clones, which suggests clonal expansion. The authors noted that the small sample size was a limitation that may lower accuracy. Only the TCR beta chain was sequenced and analyzed. Preferential use of TRBV28, TRBJ1-2 and TRBJ2-5 was observed in persistent disease, whereas TRBV20-1 and TRBJ2-1 were favored in newly diagnosed disease. Only peripheral blood was studied, because thyroid tissue, the primary lesion, was inaccessible. A larger number of public clonotypes was shared among persistent patients (under 3,000) than among newly diagnosed patients (approximately 1,000).

The sample's time point label, decoded: newly diagnosed GD, antithyroid drugs for less than 3 months. For both TCR sequencing and RNA sequencing, RNA was extracted from PBMCs using TRIzol. Graves' disease was diagnosed according to American Thyroid Association guidelines. The patients came from an endocrinology department in Xi'an, China. From each patient, 7.5 to 9.5 milliliters of peripheral blood was collected into an EDTA anticoagulant tube. PBMCs were isolated by Ficoll Paque Plus density gradient separation without further T cell sorting. An Agilent 2100 Bioanalyzer and agarose gel were used to check RNA quality, and a NanoDrop 2000 was used to measure RNA concentration. The CDR3 numbers 15 residues from cysteine through phenylalanine. Only CDR3 DNA is held: 45 bases, read in frame from base 1. V is shortened by 3 bases, J by 0 bases, and the region joining them spans 9 bases. Taken from the germline V gene, the CDR1 and CDR2 loops are MNHGY and SVAAGI.

At least ten counts were recorded for this clonotype. Its target antigen remains unknown. The record has no base qualities; no much larger clone is one base away. Library construction relied on multiplex PCR. The sequencer listed for this sample is Illumina HiSeq 4000. CDR3 regions were amplified by Arm-PCR with iRepertoire HTBI primers to construct TCR beta libraries. Gel purification was performed on PCR products prior to sequencing. Turning to the authors' computational methods: Across samples, around 62 TRBV and roughly 15 TRBJ segments were identified and used for gene usage analysis of CDR3 amino acid clonotypes. Filtered high-quality paired reads were merged into contigs using COPE and FqMerger. Contigs were aligned with BLAST to IMGT TRBV, TRBD and TRBJ reference genes, and CDR3 was defined per IMGT. Clonotypes above 0.1% frequency were classified as highly expanded clones. Shannon entropy was used to measure repertoire diversity, and the Gini coefficient was used to measure V-J evenness. A clonotype was considered public if more than one individual shared it. TCRdb cleaned the public reads at Q25 with fastp, built clones with MiXCR and kept in-frame beta chains. Each entry is one CDR3 protein sequence, shown with its most common DNA and genes. None of the V and J calls come from the authors' own analysis; TCRdb made them. For this sample the table gives some 400,000 distinct CDR3 sequences, of which about 15% were detected only once. The ten largest make up 16% of the sample.

The same data also went into a second study, on T cells in Graves' hyperthyroidism and ophthalmopathy. Reported in the second study: Stable Graves' hyperthyroidism was defined as the absence of progression to ophthalmopathy over 18 months of follow-up. Hyperthyroidism patients were newly diagnosed, with disease duration under 2 months, and aged 18 to 65 years. Patients with uncontrolled infections, other autoimmune diseases, pregnancy or lactation were excluded. Clinical symptoms, serum thyroxine and TRAb, thyroid ultrasound, and orbital computed tomography formed the basis for the diagnoses. The TCR CDR3 was subjected to a first round of RT-PCR using the HTBI primer set and the Qiagen OneStep RT-PCR kit. Most expanded thyroid clonotypes (frequency above 0.001) were also detected in blood, a finding suggesting that blood repertoires may reflect thyroid immune responses. A model built on a 13 V-J signature distinguished ophthalmopathy from stable hyperthyroidism, reaching around 88% sensitivity and under 84% specificity in cross-validation and 80%/75% in testing. During validation, the model predicted progression to ophthalmopathy a median of around six months ahead of onset, with almost 71% sensitivity and 72.22% specificity. To identify distinguishing TCR V-J signatures, a discovery cohort of 100 or so patients was used, comprising 43 with Graves' ophthalmopathy and approximately 58 with stable Graves' hyperthyroidism. An independent validation cohort of under 20 hyperthyroidism patients and roughly 16 patients who later progressed to ophthalmopathy tested prospective prediction of ophthalmopathy. The 90 or so discovery patients were randomly split 7:3 into training and test sets. In about 6 Graves' hyperthyroidism patients, the study also compared T-cell repertoires from thyroid tissue with T-cell repertoires from blood. Once sampling was done, hyperthyroidism patients were given methimazole at a starting dose of 30 mg daily, whereas ophthalmopathy patients were given high-dose intravenous methylprednisolone. Libraries were constructed in a second round of multiplex PCR, after which size selection and purification were carried out. Paired-end sequencing of the libraries was performed with 100 bp reads on an Illumina HiSeq2000. SOAPnuke was used to process the raw data, with reads discarded if the reads contained adapters or uncalled bases, had a mean Phred below 15, or lacked an exact constant-primer or identifier match. High-quality paired reads were merged using COPE v1.2.5, and each unique nucleotide sequence was defined as a clonotype. MiTCR v1.1 was used to align clonotypes to the IMGT TRBV, TRBD and TRBJ reference segments. The analysis was restricted to V-J combinations with a frequency above 0.0001, which together covered just over 98% of the repertoires. A TCS score was defined as the ratio of F50 (clonal expansion) to E x V (chaos), with BLOSUM62-based TCRdist applied between CDR3 peptides within each V-J. Welch's t-statistics and random forest reduced roughly 530 V-J features to around 14, which were used in a naive Bayes classifier (R e1071). No statistical method was used to set the sample size in advance, and investigators knew the group allocation. The paper reports TCR Vbeta CDR3 sequencing of approximately 130 peripheral blood samples: fewer than 50 ophthalmopathy, over 70 hyperthyroidism and around 17 progressor patients.

The sequencing here drew on peripheral blood mononuclear cells (PBMCs), taken at new diagnosis, from a patient treated with antithyroid drugs. The chain employs TRBV6-9 and TRBJ2-1; a tentative D match to TRBD2 spans 5 bases. The sequence came from a woman aged 30 to 39 with Graves disease. Donor details come from another sample of the same person, matched by shared clones. The DNA sequence is TGTGCCAGCAGTTACGATAGCGCCTCCTACAATGAGCAGTTCTTC. This translates into CASSYDSASYNEQFF.